Each of the 8 T cell receptor beta chains below was sequenced from the same sample in a study of blood T cell repertoires in COVID-19. The repertoire was sequenced with immunoSEQ multiplex PCR; TCRdb's copy has only in-frame clones and lacks some. The sample carries about 53,000 clones, 80% to 90% recorded once. Sequencing input: peripheral blood. The receptor source for this set is a man aged 55-75 years with active COVID-19.

The chain recombines TRBV9 with TRBJ2-7, with 7 bases lining up with TRBD2. Germline V gene lookup returns CDR1 SGDLS and CDR2 YYNGEE. The CDR3 totals 15 residues. Trimming removed 2 bases from V and 0 bases from J; junction bases left unmatched: 5. This CDR3 is CASSVGGSSSYEQYF. For the CDR3, the DNA is TGTGCCAGCAGCGTGGGAGGGAGTTCCTCCTACGAGCAGTACTTC.

This chain joins TRBV15 and TRBJ2-3; 12 nucleotides match TRBD1. This CDR3 spans 15 amino acids. Losses at the gene ends were 4 bases for V and 4 bases for J; bases not matched to a gene: 3. CDR1 and CDR2 from the germline V gene are LNHNV and YYDKDF (reference sequence). The CDR3 protein is CATSTGTGGSDTQYF. CDR3 coding DNA: TGTGCCACCAGCACTGGGACAGGGGGCTCAGATACGCAGTATTTT.

V gene TRBV29-1 combines with J gene TRBJ2-6, with TRBD1 matching over 7 bases. The length of the CDR3 is 16 residues. V gave up 7 bases and J gave up 0 bases; unmatched junction bases: 9. The germline V gene has CDR1 SQVTM and CDR2 ANQGSEA. The CDR3 coding sequence is TGCAGCGCCCAGGGACAGTCCGGCTCTGGGGCCAACGTCCTGACTTTC. Translating it yields CSAQGQSGSGANVLTF.

A single count supports this clone. The chain joins TRBV11-2 to TRBJ2-1; TRBD2 agrees at 10 bases. Looked up from germline, CDR1 is SGHAT and CDR2 is FQNNGV. V shed 3 bases, J shed 4 bases, and the junction held 3 bases outside the gene matches. This CDR3 has 15 amino acids. In DNA form, the CDR3 reads TGTGCCAGCAGCTTCGGACTAGCGGATTACAATGAGCAGTTCTTC. This codes for CASSFGLADYNEQFF.

The rearrangement joins TRBV15 to TRBJ2-3; 8 bases are shared with TRBD1. The CDR3 loop spans 14 amino acids. V was clipped by 1 base and J by 6 bases; unmatched bases: 3. The germline gives CDR1 LNHNV, CDR2 YYDKDF (reference sequence). The CDR3 DNA follows: TGTGCCACCAGCAGAGGGCAGGGGGCGGATACGCAGTATTTT. Translated: CATSRGQGADTQYF.

The chain employs TRBV5-6 and TRBJ2-3, with unresolved D. The length of the CDR3 is 14 residues. Trimming took off 0 bases at V and 2 bases at J, with 7 bases between the two ends. Germline V gene lookup returns CDR1 SGHDT and CDR2 YYEEEE. The CDR3 is CASSLAITTDTQYF. The CDR3, as DNA: TGTGCCAGCAGCTTGGCTATTACCACAGATACGCAGTATTTT.

This rearrangement joins TRBV10-3 to TRBJ2-2, with TRBD1 identical over 7 bases. Trimming cost V 0 bases and J 6 bases; bases outside gene matches: 7. From germline, CDR1 is ENHRY and CDR2 SYGVKD. The length of the CDR3 is 16 residues. The CDR3 is CAISESGQVIPGELFF. The CDR3 coding sequence is TGTGCCATCAGTGAGTCTGGACAGGTTATTCCCGGGGAGCTGTTTTTT.

A note on this clone: Compared with germline, one end of the junction differs, possibly owing to a read error. The gene calls are TRBV27 and TRBJ2-1; 11 bases match TRBD2. CDR3 length equals 15 residues. CDR1 is MNHEY and CDR2 is SMNVEV in the germline V gene (reference sequence). The CDR3 protein is CASSISSGRLYEQFF. For the CDR3, the DNA is TGTGCCAGCAGTATATCTAGCGGGAGGTTGTATGAGCAGTTCTTC.